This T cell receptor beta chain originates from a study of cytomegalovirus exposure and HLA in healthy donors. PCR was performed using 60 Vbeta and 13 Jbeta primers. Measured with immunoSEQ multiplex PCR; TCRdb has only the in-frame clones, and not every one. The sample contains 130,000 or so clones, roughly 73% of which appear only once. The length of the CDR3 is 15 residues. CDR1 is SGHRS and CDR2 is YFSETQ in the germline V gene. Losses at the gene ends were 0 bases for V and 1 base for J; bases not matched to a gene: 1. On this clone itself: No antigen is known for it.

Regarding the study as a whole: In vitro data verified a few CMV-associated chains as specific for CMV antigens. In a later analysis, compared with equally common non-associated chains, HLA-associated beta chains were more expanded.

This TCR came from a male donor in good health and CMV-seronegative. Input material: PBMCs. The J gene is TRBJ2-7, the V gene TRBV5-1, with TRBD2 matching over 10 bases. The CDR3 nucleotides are TGCGCCAGCAGCTTGGGGACTAGCGGATCCTACGAGCAGTACTTC. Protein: CASSLGTSGSYEQYF.